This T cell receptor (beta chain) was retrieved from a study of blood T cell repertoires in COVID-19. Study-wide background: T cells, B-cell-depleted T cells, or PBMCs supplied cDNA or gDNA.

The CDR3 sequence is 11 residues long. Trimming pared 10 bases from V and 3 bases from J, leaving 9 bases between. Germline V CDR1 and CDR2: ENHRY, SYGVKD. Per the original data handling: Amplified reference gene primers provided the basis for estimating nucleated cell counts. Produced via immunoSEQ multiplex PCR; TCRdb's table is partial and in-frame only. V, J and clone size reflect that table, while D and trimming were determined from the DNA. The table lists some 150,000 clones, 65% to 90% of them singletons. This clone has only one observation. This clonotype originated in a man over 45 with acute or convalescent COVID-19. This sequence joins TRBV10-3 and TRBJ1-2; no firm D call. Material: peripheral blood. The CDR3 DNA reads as TGTGCCACTCAGAGGGACTATGGCTACACCTTC. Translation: CATQRDYGYTF.